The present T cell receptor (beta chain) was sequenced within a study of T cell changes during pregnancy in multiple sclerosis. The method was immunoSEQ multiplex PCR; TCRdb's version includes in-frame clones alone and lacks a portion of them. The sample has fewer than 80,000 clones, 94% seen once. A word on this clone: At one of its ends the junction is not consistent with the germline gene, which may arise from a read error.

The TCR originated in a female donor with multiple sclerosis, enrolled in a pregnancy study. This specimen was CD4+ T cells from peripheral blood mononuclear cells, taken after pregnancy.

The CDR3 sequence: CASSPVGTDRYEQFF. The CDR3 region has the DNA TGTGCTAGCAGCCCAGTCGGGACAGATCGGTATGAGCAGTTCTTC. The chain employs TRBV7-7 and TRBJ2-1; 7 nucleotides align to TRBD1. CDR3 length: 15 residues. Germline V gene sequence: CDR1 SSHAT, CDR2 FNYEAQ (reference sequence). Full variable domain (missing parts from reference TRBV7-7 and TRBJ2-1): GAGVSQSPRYKVTKRGQDVTLRCDPISSHATLYWYQQALGQGPEFLTYFNYEAQPDKSGLPSDRFSAERPEGSISTLTIQRTEQRDSAMYRCASSPVGTDRYEQFFGPGTRLTVL.